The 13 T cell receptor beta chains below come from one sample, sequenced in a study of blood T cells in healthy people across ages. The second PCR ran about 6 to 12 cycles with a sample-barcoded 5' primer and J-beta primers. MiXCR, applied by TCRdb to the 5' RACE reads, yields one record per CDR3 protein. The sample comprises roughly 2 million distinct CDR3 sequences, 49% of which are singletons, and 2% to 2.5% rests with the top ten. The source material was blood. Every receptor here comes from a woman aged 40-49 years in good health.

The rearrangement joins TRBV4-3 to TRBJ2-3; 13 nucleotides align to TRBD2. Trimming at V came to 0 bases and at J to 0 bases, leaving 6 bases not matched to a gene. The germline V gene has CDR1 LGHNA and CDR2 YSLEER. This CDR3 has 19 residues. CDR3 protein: CASSQETSGGVSSTDTQYF. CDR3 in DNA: TGCGCCAGCAGCCAAGAAACTAGCGGGGGGGTGTCTAGCACAGATACGCAGTATTTT.

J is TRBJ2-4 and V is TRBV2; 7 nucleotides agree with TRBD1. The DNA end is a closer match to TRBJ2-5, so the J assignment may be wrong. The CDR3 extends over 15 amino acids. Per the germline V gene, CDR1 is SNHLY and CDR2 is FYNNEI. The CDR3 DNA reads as TGTGCCAGCAGCTCCACCGGGACAGAAGGAGAGACCCAGTACTTC. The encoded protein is CASSSTGTEGETQYF.

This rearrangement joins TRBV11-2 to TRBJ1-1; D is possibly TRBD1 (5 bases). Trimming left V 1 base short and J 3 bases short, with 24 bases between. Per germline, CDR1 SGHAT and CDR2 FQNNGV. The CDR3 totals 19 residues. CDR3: CASSLGAGIRIFEDTEAFF. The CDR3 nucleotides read TGTGCCAGCAGCTTAGGGGCAGGGATCCGAATTTTTGAAGACACTGAAGCTTTCTTT.

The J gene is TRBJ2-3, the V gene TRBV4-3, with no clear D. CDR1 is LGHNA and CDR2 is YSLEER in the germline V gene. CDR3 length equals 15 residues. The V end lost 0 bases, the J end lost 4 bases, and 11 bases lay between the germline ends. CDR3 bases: TGCGCCAGCAGCCAAGATGGCTCCCACCCAGATACGCAGTATTTT. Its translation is CASSQDGSHPDTQYF.

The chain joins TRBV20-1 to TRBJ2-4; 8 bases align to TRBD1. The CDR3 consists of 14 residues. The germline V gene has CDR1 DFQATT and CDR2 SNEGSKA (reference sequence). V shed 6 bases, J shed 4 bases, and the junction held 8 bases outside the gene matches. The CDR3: CSAPETGAKNIQYF. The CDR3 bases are TGCAGTGCGCCGGAGACAGGGGCGAAAAACATTCAGTACTTC.

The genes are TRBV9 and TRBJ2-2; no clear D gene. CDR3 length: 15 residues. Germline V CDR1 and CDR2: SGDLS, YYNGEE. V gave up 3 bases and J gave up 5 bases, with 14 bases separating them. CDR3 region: CASSEGRRTTGELFF. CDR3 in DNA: TGTGCCAGCAGCGAGGGTCGGCGGACGACCGGGGAGCTGTTTTTT.

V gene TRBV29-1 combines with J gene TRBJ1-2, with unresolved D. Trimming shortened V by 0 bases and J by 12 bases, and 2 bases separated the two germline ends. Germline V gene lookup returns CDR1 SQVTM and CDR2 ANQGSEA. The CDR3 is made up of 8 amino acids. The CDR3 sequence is CSVEDHTF. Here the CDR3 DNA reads TGCAGCGTTGAAGATCACACCTTC.

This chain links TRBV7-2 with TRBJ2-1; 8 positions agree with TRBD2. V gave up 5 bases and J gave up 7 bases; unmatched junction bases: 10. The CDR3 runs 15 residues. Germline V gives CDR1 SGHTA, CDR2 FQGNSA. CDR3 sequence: CASSPRAGAANEQFF. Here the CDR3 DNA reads TGTGCCAGCAGCCCTCGAGCGGGGGCGGCAAATGAGCAGTTCTTC.

Here the CDR3 reads CATSDLSSSKFF. The DNA of the CDR3 is TGTGCCACCAGTGATTTATCCAGTAGCAAGTTCTTC. The genes are TRBV24-1 and TRBJ2-1, with no clear D. The CDR3 covers 12 residues. CDR1 KGHDR and CDR2 SFDVKD come from the germline V gene. V lost 1 base to trimming and J lost 14 bases, with 11 bases between them.

The CDR3, as DNA: TGTGCCAGCAGTTCCTCGCAGGTCGCGGACTACGAGCAGTACTTC. Protein sequence: CASSSSQVADYEQYF. The chain links TRBV28 to TRBJ2-5, with D uncertain. The J call may be incorrect, as the DNA end agrees better with TRBJ2-7. The CDR3 loop spans 15 amino acids. CDR1 and CDR2 (germline): MDHEN, SYDVKM.

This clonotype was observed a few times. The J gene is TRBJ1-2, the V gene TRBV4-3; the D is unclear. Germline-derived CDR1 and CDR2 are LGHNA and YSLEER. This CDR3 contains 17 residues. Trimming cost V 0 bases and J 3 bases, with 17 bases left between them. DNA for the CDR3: TGCGCCAGCAGCCAAGATCCCCAGACACGGCTGGACTATGGCTACACCTTC. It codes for CASSQDPQTRLDYGYTF.

CDR3 DNA: TGTGCCAGCAGCTTGGTTTCGTGGGACGAGCAGTACTTC. Protein: CASSLVSWDEQYF. This chain links TRBV5-5 with TRBJ2-7; D unresolved. Trimming stripped 0 bases from V and 5 bases from J, with 9 bases between. The CDR3 loop spans 13 amino acids. Germline V lookup: CDR1 SGHKS, CDR2 YYEKEE (reference sequence).

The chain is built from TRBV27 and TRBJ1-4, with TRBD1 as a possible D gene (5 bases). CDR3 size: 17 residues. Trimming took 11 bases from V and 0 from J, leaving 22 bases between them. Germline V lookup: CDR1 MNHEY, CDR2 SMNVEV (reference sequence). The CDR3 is CARSSGPNPATNEKLFF. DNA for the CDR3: TGTGCCCGTTCTTCGGGGCCTAACCCGGCAACTAATGAAAAACTGTTTTTT.